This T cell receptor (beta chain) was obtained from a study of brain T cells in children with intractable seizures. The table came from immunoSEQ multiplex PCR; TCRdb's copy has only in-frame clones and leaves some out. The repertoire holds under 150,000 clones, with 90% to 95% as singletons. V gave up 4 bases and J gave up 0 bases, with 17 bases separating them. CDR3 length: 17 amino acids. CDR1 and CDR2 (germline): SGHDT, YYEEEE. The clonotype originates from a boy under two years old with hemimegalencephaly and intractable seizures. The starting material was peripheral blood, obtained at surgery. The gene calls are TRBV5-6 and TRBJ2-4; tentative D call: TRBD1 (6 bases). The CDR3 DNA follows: TGTGCCAGCAGCCCCGGGTGGCAGGGGATAGCCAAAAACATTCAGTACTTC. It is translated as CASSPGWQGIAKNIQYF.